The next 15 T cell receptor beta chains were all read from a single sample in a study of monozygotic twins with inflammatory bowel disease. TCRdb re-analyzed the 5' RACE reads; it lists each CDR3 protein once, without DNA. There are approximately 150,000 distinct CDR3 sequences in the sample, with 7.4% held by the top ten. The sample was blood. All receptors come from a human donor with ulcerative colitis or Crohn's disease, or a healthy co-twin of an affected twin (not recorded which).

CDR3 sequence reads: CASSPLHTGDDYGYTF. The chain carries TRBV18 and TRBJ1-2; TCRdb's D call of TRBD1 is untestable without DNA. The germline gives CDR1 KGHSH, CDR2 LQKENI. The CDR3 is made up of 16 amino acids.

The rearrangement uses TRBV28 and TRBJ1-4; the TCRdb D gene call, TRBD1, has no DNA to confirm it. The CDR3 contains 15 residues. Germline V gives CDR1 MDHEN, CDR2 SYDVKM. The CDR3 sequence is CASIGNRWTNEKLFF. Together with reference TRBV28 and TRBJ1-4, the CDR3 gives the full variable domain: DVKVTQSSRYLVKRTGEKVFLECVQDMDHENMFWYRQDPGLGLRLIYFSYDVKMKEKGDIPEGYSVSREKKERFSLILESASTNQTSMYLCASIGNRWTNEKLFFGSGTQLSVL.

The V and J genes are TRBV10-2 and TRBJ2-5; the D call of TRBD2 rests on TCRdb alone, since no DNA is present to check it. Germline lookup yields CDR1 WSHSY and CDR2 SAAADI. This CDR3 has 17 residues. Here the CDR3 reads CASSERAGSTLQETQYF.

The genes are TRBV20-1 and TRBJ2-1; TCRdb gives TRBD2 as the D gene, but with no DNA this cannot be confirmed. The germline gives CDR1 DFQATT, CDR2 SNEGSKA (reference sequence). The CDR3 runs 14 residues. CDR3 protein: CSATGTSGGREQFF.

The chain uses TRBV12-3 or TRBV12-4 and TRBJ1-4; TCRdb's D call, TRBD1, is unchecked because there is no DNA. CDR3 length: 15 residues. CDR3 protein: CASSPTGAPNEKLFF.

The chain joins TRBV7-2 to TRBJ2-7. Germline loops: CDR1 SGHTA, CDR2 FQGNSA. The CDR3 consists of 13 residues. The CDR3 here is CASSLAGSYEQYF.

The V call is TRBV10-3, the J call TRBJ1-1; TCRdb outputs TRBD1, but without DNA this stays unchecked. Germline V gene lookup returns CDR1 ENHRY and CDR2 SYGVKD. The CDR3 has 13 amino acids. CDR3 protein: CAISDRGQGKAFF.

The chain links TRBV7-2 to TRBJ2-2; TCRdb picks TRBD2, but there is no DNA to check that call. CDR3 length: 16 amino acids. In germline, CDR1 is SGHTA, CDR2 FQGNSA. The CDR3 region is CASSPSRTPNTGELFF.

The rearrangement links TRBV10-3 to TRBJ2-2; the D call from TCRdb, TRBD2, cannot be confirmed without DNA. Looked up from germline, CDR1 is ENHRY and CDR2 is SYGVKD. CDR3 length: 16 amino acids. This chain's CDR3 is CAIRQASGSNTGELFF.

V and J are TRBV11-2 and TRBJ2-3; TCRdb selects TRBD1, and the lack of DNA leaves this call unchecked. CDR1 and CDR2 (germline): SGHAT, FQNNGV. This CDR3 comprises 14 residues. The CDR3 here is CASKLTGVMDTQYF.

The CDR3 sequence is CASSQRGDYGYTF. The rearrangement links TRBV6-6 to TRBJ1-2; TCRdb's assignment of TRBD1 cannot be checked, as there is no DNA. In germline, CDR1 is MNHNY, CDR2 SVGAGI (reference sequence). The CDR3 has 13 residues.

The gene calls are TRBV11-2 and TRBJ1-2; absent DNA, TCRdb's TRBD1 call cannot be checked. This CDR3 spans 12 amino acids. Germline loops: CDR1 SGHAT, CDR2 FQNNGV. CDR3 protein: CASSPSRVGYTF.

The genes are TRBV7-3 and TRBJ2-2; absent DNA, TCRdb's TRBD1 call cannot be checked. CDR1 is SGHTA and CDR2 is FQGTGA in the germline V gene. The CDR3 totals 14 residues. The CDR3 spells CASSRLGGTGELFF.

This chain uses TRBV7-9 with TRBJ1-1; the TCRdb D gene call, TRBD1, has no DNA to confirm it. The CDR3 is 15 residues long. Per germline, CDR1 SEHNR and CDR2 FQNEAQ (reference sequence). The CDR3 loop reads CASSLGANMNTEAFF.

CDR3 protein: CASRPGATDTQYF. The V gene is TRBV12-3 or TRBV12-4, the J gene TRBJ2-3; TCRdb gives TRBD1 as the D gene, but with no DNA this cannot be confirmed. The CDR3 is made up of 13 amino acids.